This T cell receptor (beta chain) comes out of a study of CD8 T cells in Susac syndrome. Notes on the study in general: The study conceded that relatively few individuals underwent its TCR sequencing and HLA analysis.

Looked up from germline, CDR1 is SGHRS and CDR2 is YFSETQ. The CDR3 is 13 residues long. Trimming removed 4 bases from V and 5 bases from J, with 12 bases in between. With random hexamers, reverse transcription was performed on about 0.5 to 1 ug of RNA. An immunoSEQ multiplex PCR amplified TCR beta CDR3 over 54 Vbeta and 13 Jbeta. Using its own MiXCR run on the immunoSEQ multiplex PCR reads, TCRdb lists one record per CDR3 protein. The sample shows approximately 190,000 distinct CDR3 sequences, 90% to 95% of them seen only once. As to this clonotype: The antigen is undetermined.

The sequence was collected from a human donor with multiple sclerosis. Sequenced material: CD4+ T cells from PBMCs. This sequence joins TRBV5-1 and TRBJ1-1; D uncertain. The CDR3 protein is CASSLNTETEAFF. For the CDR3, the DNA is TGCGCCAGCAGCCTCAACACTGAAACTGAAGCTTTCTTT.